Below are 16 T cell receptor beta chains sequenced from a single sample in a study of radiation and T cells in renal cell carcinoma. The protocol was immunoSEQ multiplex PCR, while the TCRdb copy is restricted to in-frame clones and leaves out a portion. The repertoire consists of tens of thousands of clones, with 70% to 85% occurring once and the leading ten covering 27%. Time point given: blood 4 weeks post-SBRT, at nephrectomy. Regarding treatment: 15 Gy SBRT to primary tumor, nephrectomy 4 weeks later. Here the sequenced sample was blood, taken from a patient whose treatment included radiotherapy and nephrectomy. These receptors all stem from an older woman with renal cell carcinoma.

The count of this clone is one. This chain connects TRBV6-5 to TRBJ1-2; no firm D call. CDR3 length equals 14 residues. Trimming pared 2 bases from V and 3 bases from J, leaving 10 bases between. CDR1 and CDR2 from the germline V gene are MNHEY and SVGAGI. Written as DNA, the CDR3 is TGTGCCAGCAGTTACGGCCCGCCGGACTATGGCTACACCTTC. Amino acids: CASSYGPPDYGYTF.

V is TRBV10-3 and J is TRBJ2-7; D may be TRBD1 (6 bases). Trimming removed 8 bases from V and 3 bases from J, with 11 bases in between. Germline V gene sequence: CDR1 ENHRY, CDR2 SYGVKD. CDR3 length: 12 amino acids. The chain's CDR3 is CAIQDSNYEQYF. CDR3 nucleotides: TGTGCCATCCAGGACAGCAACTACGAGCAGTACTTC.

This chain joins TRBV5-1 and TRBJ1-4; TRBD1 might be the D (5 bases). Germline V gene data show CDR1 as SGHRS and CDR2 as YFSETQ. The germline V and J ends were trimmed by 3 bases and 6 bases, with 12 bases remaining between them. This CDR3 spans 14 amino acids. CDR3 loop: CASSSRGGDEKLFF. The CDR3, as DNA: TGCGCCAGCAGCTCGCGCGGGGGTGATGAAAAACTGTTTTTT. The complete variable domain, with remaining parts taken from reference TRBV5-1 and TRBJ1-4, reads KAGVTQTPRYLIKTRGQQVTLSCSPISGHRSVSWYQQTPGQGLQFLFEYFSETQRNKGNFPGRFSGRQFSNSRSEMNVSTLELGDSALYLCASSSRGGDEKLFFGSGTQLSVL.

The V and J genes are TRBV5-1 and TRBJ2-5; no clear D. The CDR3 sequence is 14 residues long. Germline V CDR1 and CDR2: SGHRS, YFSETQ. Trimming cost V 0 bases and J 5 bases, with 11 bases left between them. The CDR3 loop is CASSLAPGEETQYF. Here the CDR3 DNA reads TGCGCCAGCAGCTTGGCCCCGGGCGAGGAGACCCAGTACTTC.

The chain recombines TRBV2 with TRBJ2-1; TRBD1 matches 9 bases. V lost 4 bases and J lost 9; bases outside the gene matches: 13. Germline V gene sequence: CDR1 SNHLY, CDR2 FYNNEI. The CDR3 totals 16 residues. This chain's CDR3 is CASSAPTGGGESEQFF. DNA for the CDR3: TGTGCCAGCAGTGCCCCTACAGGGGGCGGTGAAAGTGAGCAGTTCTTC.

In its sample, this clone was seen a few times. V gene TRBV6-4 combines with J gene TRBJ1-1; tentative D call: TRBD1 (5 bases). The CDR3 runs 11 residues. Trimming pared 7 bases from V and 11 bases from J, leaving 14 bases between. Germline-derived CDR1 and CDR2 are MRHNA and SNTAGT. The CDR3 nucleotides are TGTGCCAGCAACCAACCAGGGCGGGCTTTCTTT. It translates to CASNQPGRAFF.

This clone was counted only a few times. CDR3 residues: CASSNRDRAWETQYF. In nucleotides, the CDR3 is TGTGCCAGCAGCAACCGAGACAGGGCGTGGGAGACCCAGTACTTC. The gene calls are TRBV7-9 and TRBJ2-5; TRBD1 aligns across 7 bases. This CDR3 spans 15 amino acids. J was trimmed by 5 bases and V by 5 bases; bases with no gene match: 11. Germline CDR1 SEHNR, CDR2 FQNEAQ (reference sequence).

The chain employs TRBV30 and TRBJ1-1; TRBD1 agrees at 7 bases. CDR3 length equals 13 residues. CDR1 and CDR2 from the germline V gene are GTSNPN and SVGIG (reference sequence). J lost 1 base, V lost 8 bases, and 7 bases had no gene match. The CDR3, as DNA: TGTGCCGTATCCGGGACAGCGAACACTGAAGCTTTCTTT. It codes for CAVSGTANTEAFF.

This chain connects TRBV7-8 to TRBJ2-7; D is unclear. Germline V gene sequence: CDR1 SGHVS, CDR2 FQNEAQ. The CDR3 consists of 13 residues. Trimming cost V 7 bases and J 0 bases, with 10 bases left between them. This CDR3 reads CASTSSSSYEQYF. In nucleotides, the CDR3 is TGTGCCAGCACCTCATCGAGCTCCTACGAGCAGTACTTC.

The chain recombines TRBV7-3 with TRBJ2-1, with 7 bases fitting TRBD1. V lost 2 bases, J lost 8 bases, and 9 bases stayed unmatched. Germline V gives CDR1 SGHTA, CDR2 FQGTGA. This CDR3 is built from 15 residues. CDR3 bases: TGTGCCAGCAGCTTATGGGGCCAGGGGGAGCATGAGCAGTTCTTC. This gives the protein CASSLWGQGEHEQFF. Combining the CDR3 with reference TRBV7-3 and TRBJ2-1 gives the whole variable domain GAGVSQTPSNKVTEKGKYVELRCDPISGHTALYWYRQSLGQGPEFLIYFQGTGAADDSGLPNDRFFAVRPEGSVSTLKIQRTERGDSAVYLCASSLWGQGEHEQFFGPGTRLTVL.

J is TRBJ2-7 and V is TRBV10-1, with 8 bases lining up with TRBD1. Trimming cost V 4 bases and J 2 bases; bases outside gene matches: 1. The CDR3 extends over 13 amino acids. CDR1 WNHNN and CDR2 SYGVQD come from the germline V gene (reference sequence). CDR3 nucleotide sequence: TGCGCCAGCAGTGCGGGACAGGCCTACGAGCAGTACTTC. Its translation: CASSAGQAYEQYF.

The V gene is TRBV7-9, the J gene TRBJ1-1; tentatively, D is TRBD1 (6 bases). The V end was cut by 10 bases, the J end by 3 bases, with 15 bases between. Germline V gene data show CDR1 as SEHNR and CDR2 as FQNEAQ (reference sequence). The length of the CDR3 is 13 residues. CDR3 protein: CAILLQGDTEAFF. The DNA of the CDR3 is TGTGCCATCTTGCTACAGGGTGACACTGAAGCTTTCTTT.

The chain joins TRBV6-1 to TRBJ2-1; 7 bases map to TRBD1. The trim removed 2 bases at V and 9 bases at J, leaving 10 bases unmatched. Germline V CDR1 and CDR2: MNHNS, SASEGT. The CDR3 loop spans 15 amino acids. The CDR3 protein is CASSESQGVLGEQFF. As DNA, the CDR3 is TGTGCCAGCAGTGAATCGCAGGGGGTGTTAGGTGAGCAGTTCTTC.

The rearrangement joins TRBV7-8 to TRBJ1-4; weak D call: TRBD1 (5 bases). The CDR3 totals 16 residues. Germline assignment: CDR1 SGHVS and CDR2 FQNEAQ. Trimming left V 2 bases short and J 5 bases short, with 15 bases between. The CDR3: CASSLRSGGRNEKLFF. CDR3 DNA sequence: TGTGCCAGCAGCTTACGGTCCGGGGGACGGAATGAAAAACTGTTTTTT.

CDR3 in amino acids: CASSSYRGRADTQYF. The CDR3 DNA reads as TGTGCCAGCAGCTCGTACAGGGGGAGGGCAGATACGCAGTATTTT. The chain recombines TRBV11-2 with TRBJ2-3, with D tentatively TRBD1 (8 bases). The germline gives CDR1 SGHAT, CDR2 FQNNGV. The CDR3 has 15 residues. Trimming left V 4 bases short and J 4 bases short, with 15 bases between.

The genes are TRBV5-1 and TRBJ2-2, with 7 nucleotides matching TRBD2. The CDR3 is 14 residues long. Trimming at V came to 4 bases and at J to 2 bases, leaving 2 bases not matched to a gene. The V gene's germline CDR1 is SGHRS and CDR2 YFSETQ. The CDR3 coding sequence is TGCGCCAGCAGCGGCGGGGGTAACACCGGGGAGCTGTTTTTT. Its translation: CASSGGGNTGELFF.